This is a list of T cell receptor beta chains from one sample in a study of blood T cell repertoires in COVID-19. Only in-frame clones appear in the TCRdb table, and some are missing; sequencing was by immunoSEQ multiplex PCR. Among around 220,000 clones listed, around 82% were seen once. Material: PBMCs or T cells enriched from blood (not recorded which). These receptors originate from a woman aged 40 to 55 with acute COVID-19. Each CDR3 is given with its conserved first and last residue. Each record gives: D gene, J gene, clone size, V gene, CDR3 protein, CDR3 DNA. D genes are given only for firm matches. Only part of the rows carry a size: once, few, many, or a class if the clone is expanded.

D: NA
J: TRBJ2-7
size: NA
V: TRBV5-4
CDR3: CASSSTGTLHEQYF
DNA: TGTGCCAGCAGCTCCACAGGGACCCTCCACGAGCAGTACTTC

D: TRBD1
J: TRBJ2-2
size: few
V: TRBV6-4
CDR3: CASSDGQGAGELFF
DNA: TGTGCCAGCAGTGACGGACAGGGGGCCGGGGAGCTGTTTTTT

D: NA
J: TRBJ1-6
size: NA
V: TRBV5-4
CDR3: CASSLERDNSPLHF
DNA: TGTGCCAGCAGCTTGGAACGGGATAATTCACCCCTCCACTTT

D: TRBD1
J: TRBJ1-1
size: few
V: TRBV12-5
CDR3: CASGLTGEATEAFF
DNA: TGTGCTAGTGGTTTGACAGGGGAGGCGACTGAAGCTTTCTTT

D: NA
J: TRBJ1-5
size: NA
V: TRBV29-1
CDR3: CSARDSGQPQHF
DNA: TGCAGCGCTCGGGATTCGGGGCAGCCCCAGCATTTT

D: TRBD1
J: TRBJ1-2
size: NA
V: TRBV2
CDR3: CASSVLGQNYGYTF
DNA: TGTGCCAGCAGTGTCCTGGGACAGAACTATGGCTACACCTTC

D: TRBD1
J: TRBJ1-2
size: NA
V: TRBV7-8
CDR3: CASSLDKTGLKGYTF
DNA: TGTGCCAGCAGCTTAGATAAGACAGGGTTAAAAGGCTACACCTTC

D: TRBD1
J: TRBJ2-2
size: NA
V: TRBV6-2/TRBV6-3
CDR3: CASSWGQAGSGELFF
DNA: TGTGCCAGCAGTTGGGGACAGGCAGGATCCGGGGAGCTGTTTTTT

D: NA
J: TRBJ2-7
size: NA
V: TRBV19
CDR3: CASSATGSYEQYF
DNA: TGTGCCAGTAGCGCGACAGGATCCTACGAGCAGTACTTC

D: TRBD2
J: TRBJ2-1
size: NA
V: TRBV6-4
CDR3: CASSELAGVPNEQFF
DNA: TGTGCCAGCAGTGAATTAGCGGGAGTTCCAAATGAGCAGTTCTTC

D: NA
J: TRBJ2-1
size: NA
V: TRBV7-3
CDR3: CASSAQGRGEQFF
DNA: TGTGCCAGCAGCGCCCAGGGGCGAGGAGAGCAGTTCTTC

D: TRBD1
J: TRBJ1-4
size: NA
V: TRBV30
CDR3: CAWSPQGAEKLFF
DNA: TGTGCCTGGAGTCCACAGGGGGCTGAAAAACTGTTTTTT

D: NA
J: TRBJ1-1
size: NA
V: TRBV5-1
CDR3: CATSVGGMNTEAFF
DNA: TGCGCCACCTCGGTAGGGGGAATGAACACTGAAGCTTTCTTT

D: NA
J: TRBJ1-5
size: NA
V: TRBV5-1
CDR3: CASSLGLTGAGQPQHF
DNA: TGCGCCAGCAGCTTGGGTCTTACTGGGGCAGGTCAGCCCCAGCATTTT

D: NA
J: TRBJ2-2
size: NA
V: TRBV19
CDR3: CASSLRQPNTGELFF
DNA: TGTGCCAGTAGTTTGAGACAGCCGAACACCGGGGAGCTGTTTTTT

D: NA
J: TRBJ2-2
size: NA
V: TRBV5-4
CDR3: CASSSSQGSTGELFF
DNA: TGTGCCAGCAGCTCTTCCCAGGGAAGCACCGGGGAGCTGTTTTTT

D: NA
J: TRBJ1-1
size: NA
V: TRBV29-1
CDR3: CSVGSGGPNTEAFF
DNA: TGCAGCGTCGGGTCAGGAGGGCCGAACACTGAAGCTTTCTTT

D: TRBD2
J: TRBJ2-7
size: NA
V: TRBV30
CDR3: CAWTMTGTSGRGPYEQYF
DNA: TGTGCCTGGACCATGACCGGGACTAGCGGGAGGGGCCCCTACGAGCAGTACTTC

D: TRBD2
J: TRBJ2-4
size: NA
V: TRBV9
CDR3: CASSDVAGGPLTNIQYF
DNA: TGTGCCAGCAGCGACGTAGCGGGAGGCCCCCTGACGAACATTCAGTACTTC

D: TRBD2
J: TRBJ2-1
size: NA
V: TRBV29-1
CDR3: CSVRNWTSSYNEQFF
DNA: TGCAGCGTTCGTAACTGGACTAGTTCCTACAATGAGCAGTTCTTC

D: TRBD1
J: TRBJ1-2
size: NA
V: TRBV15
CDR3: CATSRDRGTGLFKGYTF
DNA: TGTGCCACCAGCAGAGATCGCGGGACAGGGTTGTTTAAGGGCTACACCTTC

D: TRBD1
J: TRBJ2-7
size: NA
V: TRBV7-6
CDR3: CASSPQSRGQGIYEQYF
DNA: TGTGCCAGCAGCCCTCAGAGTAGGGGACAGGGGATCTACGAGCAGTACTTC

D: TRBD2
J: TRBJ2-4
size: NA
V: TRBV7-2
CDR3: CASSHQGLAVAKNIQYF
DNA: TGTGCCAGCAGCCACCAGGGACTAGCGGTAGCCAAAAACATTCAGTACTTC

D: NA
J: TRBJ2-3
size: few
V: TRBV6-1
CDR3: CASSEYGSGRDTQYF
DNA: TGTGCCAGCAGTGAATACGGGAGTGGTCGCGATACGCAGTATTTT

D: NA
J: TRBJ2-7
size: NA
V: TRBV28
CDR3: CASSLRGLEYEQYF
DNA: TGTGCCAGCAGTTTAAGAGGGTTGGAGTACGAGCAGTACTTC

D: TRBD1
J: TRBJ2-7
size: NA
V: TRBV28
CDR3: CASRTPGGFSYEQYF
DNA: TGTGCCAGCAGAACGCCAGGGGGCTTCTCCTACGAGCAGTACTTC

D: NA
J: TRBJ2-7
size: NA
V: TRBV5-4
CDR3: CASSRQDFLSYEQYF
DNA: TGTGCCAGCAGCCGGCAGGACTTTCTCTCCTACGAGCAGTACTTC

D: TRBD1
J: TRBJ1-5
size: NA
V: TRBV19
CDR3: CASSINDRGLGQPQHF
DNA: TGTGCCAGTAGTATTAATGACAGGGGGCTTGGTCAGCCCCAGCATTTT

D: TRBD1
J: TRBJ2-5
size: NA
V: TRBV7-3
CDR3: CASSPEQGFSETQYF
DNA: TGTGCCAGCAGCCCGGAACAGGGGTTTAGCGAGACCCAGTACTTC

D: TRBD1
J: TRBJ1-1
size: NA
V: TRBV10-2
CDR3: CASSTGGRTEAFF
DNA: TGCGCCAGCAGTACAGGGGGTCGCACTGAAGCTTTCTTT

D: NA
J: TRBJ1-1
size: NA
V: TRBV6-5
CDR3: CASSYGGPYTEAFF
DNA: TGTGCCAGCAGTTATGGCGGGCCATACACTGAAGCTTTCTTT

D: TRBD2
J: TRBJ2-1
size: NA
V: TRBV18
CDR3: CASSPTLAGGRKDEQFF
DNA: TGTGCCAGCTCACCTACTTTAGCGGGAGGCCGAAAAGATGAGCAGTTCTTC

D: NA
J: TRBJ1-3
size: few
V: TRBV7-2
CDR3: CASSLWGGYGNTIYF
DNA: TGTGCCAGCAGCTTATGGGGGGGCTATGGAAACACCATATATTTT

D: NA
J: TRBJ2-2
size: NA
V: TRBV7-3
CDR3: CASSFTSNTGELFF
DNA: TGTGCCAGCAGCTTTACATCGAACACCGGGGAGCTGTTTTTT

D: NA
J: TRBJ1-1
size: once
V: TRBV5-1
CDR3: CASSGTGFRGDTEAFF
DNA: TGCGCCAGCAGCGGTACAGGGTTTCGGGGGGACACTGAAGCTTTCTTT

D: NA
J: TRBJ1-6
size: NA
V: TRBV27
CDR3: CASTHGRDPYNSPLHF
DNA: TGTGCCAGCACCCACGGGAGGGACCCCTATAATTCACCCCTCCACTTT

D: TRBD1
J: TRBJ1-2
size: few
V: TRBV10-3
CDR3: CATGDSNYGYTF
DNA: TGTGCCACCGGGGACAGTAACTATGGCTACACCTTC

D: NA
J: TRBJ2-3
size: NA
V: TRBV7-3
CDR3: CASSSGQHTDTQYF
DNA: TGTGCCAGCAGCTCGGGACAACACACAGATACGCAGTATTTT

D: TRBD2
J: TRBJ2-7
size: NA
V: TRBV13
CDR3: CASSLRRLAGGQRNEQYF
DNA: TGTGCCAGCAGCTTAAGGCGTCTAGCGGGGGGGCAACGTAACGAGCAGTACTTC

D: NA
J: TRBJ2-1
size: NA
V: TRBV19
CDR3: CASSIGGRNEQFF
DNA: TGTGCCAGTAGTATAGGGGGCCGTAATGAGCAGTTCTTC

D: NA
J: TRBJ1-6
size: NA
V: TRBV3-1/TRBV3-2
CDR3: CASSHTDSNNSPLHF
DNA: TGTGCCAGCAGCCATACGGACAGCAACAATTCACCCCTCCACTTT

D: NA
J: TRBJ1-5
size: NA
V: TRBV2
CDR3: CASSDLGFIVSNQPQHF
DNA: TGTGCCAGCAGTGACCTAGGTTTTATAGTTAGCAATCAGCCCCAGCATTTT

D: NA
J: TRBJ2-2
size: NA
V: TRBV9
CDR3: CASSVVPGTGELFF
DNA: TGTGCCAGCAGCGTAGTCCCGGGCACCGGGGAGCTGTTTTTT

D: TRBD1
J: TRBJ1-1
size: NA
V: TRBV28
CDR3: CASSLGDRGAGTEAFF
DNA: TGTGCCAGCAGTTTAGGGGACAGGGGAGCCGGGACTGAAGCTTTCTTT